This T cell receptor (beta chain) comes out of a study of T cells in Graves' hyperthyroidism and ophthalmopathy. Study in general: Initial diagnosis, before any treatment, was when peripheral blood was collected. Whole-study results and caveats: Blood also carried most thyroid clonotypes expanded above 0.001.

TCR beta CDR3 regions were amplified from RNA. HTBI primers were used for first-round RT-PCR of the TCR CDR3. MiXCR, run by TCRdb on the multiplex PCR reads, gives a single entry per CDR3 protein. The repertoire holds a few hundred thousand distinct CDR3 sequences, around 25% seen once, with around 79% in the top ten. Diagnosing involved the use of clinical symptoms, serum thyroxine and TRAb, thyroid ultrasound and orbital computed tomography. This clonotype has only a few counts. Its matching antigen is unknown. This receptor was obtained from a man aged 50 or older with Graves' hyperthyroidism. Sequencing used blood.

The CDR3 loop reads CATSDPGGRAKGNEQFF. CDR3 DNA sequence: TGTGCCACCAGTGATCCCGGGGGGAGGGCCAAAGGAAATGAGCAGTTCTTC. The V gene is TRBV24-1, the J gene TRBJ2-1; 7 bases agree with TRBD2. This CDR3 is 17 amino acids long. The germline V gene has CDR1 KGHDR and CDR2 SFDVKD. V trimming: 3 bases; J trimming: 7 bases; junction bases outside the gene matches: 14.